The rows below give T cell receptor beta chains drawn from one sample of a study of blood T cells in healthy people across ages. TCRdb reanalysed the 5' RACE reads using MiXCR and keeps one entry per CDR3 protein. The table shows some 1.6 million distinct CDR3 sequences, with almost 35% occurring only once. Material for sequencing was blood. Receptors were obtained from a woman in her 30s in good health. Each CDR3 is given with its conserved first and last residue. D genes are given only for firm matches.

>TRBD1|TRBV27|16|TRBJ1-5
CASRITGVYSNQPQHF
>.|TRBV5-4|14|TRBJ2-3
CASTRMSQTDTQYF
>TRBD1|TRBV27|15|TRBJ1-1
CASMTGGAENTEAFF
>.|TRBV29-1|13|.
CSVEGGQQETQFF
>.|TRBV7-6|13|TRBJ1-5
CASSLNEYQPQHF
>.|TRBV27|16|TRBJ2-1
CATDGQRASSYNEQFF
>.|TRBV28|15|TRBJ2-2
CASSFASANTGELFF
>.|TRBV7-6|13|TRBJ2-7
CASSLAPEGEQYF
>.|TRBV28|11|TRBJ2-1
CASSPRRVQFF
>.|TRBV7-9|13|TRBJ2-2
CASSPPWTGELFF
>.|TRBV6-6|15|TRBJ2-7
CASSTGGLGRYEQYF
>TRBD1|TRBV20-1|15|TRBJ1-2
CSTRETDRGYYGYTF
>.|TRBV4-1|15|TRBJ1-5
CASSQGGQLDQPQHF
>.|TRBV4-1|17|TRBJ2-3
CASSQVLLAESTDTQYF
>.|TRBV9|14|TRBJ1-1
CASSVGRGNTEAFF
>.|TRBV4-2|14|TRBJ1-2
CASSPDSDNYGYTF
>TRBD1|TRBV15|15|TRBJ2-3
CAAGTGGNAIDTQYF
>.|TRBV25-1|15|TRBJ1-6
CASSGGTSGNSPLHF
>.|TRBV12-3/TRBV12-4|14|TRBJ2-3
CASSLEASADTQYF
>.|TRBV28|16|TRBJ1-5
CASSLSASISNQPQHF
>.|TRBV20-1|15|TRBJ2-5
CSARDGSSQGETQYF
>TRBD2|TRBV20-1|16|TRBJ2-3
CSARQTSGGETDTQYF
>TRBD2|TRBV25-1|13|TRBJ2-5
CASSDGGKETQYF
>TRBD1|TRBV6-1|14|TRBJ2-5
CASRGTGKWETQYF
>TRBD1|TRBV5-1|12|TRBJ2-1
CASSQGQGEQFF
>TRBD2|TRBV4-1|18|TRBJ2-7
CASSQVSGLARSSYEQYF
>.|TRBV2|14|TRBJ1-5
CASSEEPLAQPQHF
>TRBD1|TRBV5-1|15|TRBJ2-1
CASSLEGASGHEQFF
>.|TRBV6-5|15|TRBJ1-1
CASRLKGHLDTEAFF
>TRBD1|TRBV5-1|13|TRBJ2-1
CASRDRGSNEQFF
>.|TRBV7-9|14|.
CASSLVEGVREQYF
>.|TRBV30|14|TRBJ1-4
CAWSVGQGNEKLFF
>.|TRBV2|13|TRBJ2-5
CATDRIRAETQYF
>.|TRBV5-6|15|.
CASSPRTFQGETQYF
>TRBD2|TRBV28|20|TRBJ2-1
CASSFRGRRTSGRSYNEQFF
>.|TRBV6-2/TRBV6-3|13|TRBJ1-5
CASLDSLGQPQHF
>TRBD2|TRBV12-3/TRBV12-4|17|TRBJ2-3
CASSLALGTSVPDTQYF
>.|TRBV20-1|14|TRBJ2-7
CGASPGRRTYEQYF
>.|TRBV18|13|TRBJ2-7
CASSRAGRDEQYF
>.|TRBV4-2|15|TRBJ2-5
CASSQDYLGLETQYF
>TRBD2|TRBV28|16|TRBJ2-1
CASSPWAGGRHNEQFF
>TRBD2|TRBV2|16|TRBJ2-3
CASSDRLAGRSDTQYF
>.|TRBV29-1|14|TRBJ2-2
CSVEDMGNTGELFF
>.|TRBV6-5|13|TRBJ2-1
CASSPLPWGEQFF
>TRBD1|TRBV20-1|18|TRBJ1-5
CSASELYGGQGINQPQHF
>.|TRBV20-1|13|TRBJ2-1
CSAEGRSYNEQFF
>.|TRBV20-1|12|TRBJ2-1
CSARFETHEQFF